A selection of T cell receptor beta chains follows, all from one sample in a study of T-cell memory formation after mild COVID-19. TCRdb reanalysed the 5' RACE reads using MiXCR and keeps one entry per CDR3 protein. The sample has roughly 400,000 distinct CDR3 sequences; 15% to 20% are singletons. The material sequenced was PBMCs or a T cell subset sorted from them (not recorded which). All receptors come from a man younger than 30 who had mild COVID-19 (a few samples of this study predate the infection). Cell type and time point are not known. Each CDR3 is given with its conserved first and last residue. Each record gives: D gene, J gene, clone size, V gene, CDR3 DNA, CDR3 protein. The D gene is left open where the match is weak. Size is omitted from some rows. Given values are once, few, many or a class for expanded clones.

d_call: TRBD2
j_call: TRBJ2-1
clone_size: few
v_call: TRBV20-1
cdr3_nt: TGCAGTCCTGTAGGACTAGCGGGGGGTCATGAGCAGTTCTTC
cdr3_aa: CSPVGLAGGHEQFF

d_call: TRBD2
j_call: TRBJ2-3
clone_size: .
v_call: TRBV4-1
cdr3_nt: TGCGCCAGCAGCCACCCCTCTAGCGGACCAGATACGCAGTATTTT
cdr3_aa: CASSHPSSGPDTQYF

d_call: .
j_call: TRBJ2-7
clone_size: .
v_call: TRBV9
cdr3_nt: TGTGCCAGCAGCCAGGACAGCATACCTACCTACGAGCAGTACTTC
cdr3_aa: CASSQDSIPTYEQYF

d_call: TRBD1
j_call: TRBJ2-5
clone_size: few
v_call: TRBV6-5
cdr3_nt: TGTGCCAGCAGTTACGGACAGGGGCAAGAGACCCAGTACTTC
cdr3_aa: CASSYGQGQETQYF

d_call: TRBD2
j_call: TRBJ2-3
clone_size: few
v_call: TRBV5-1
cdr3_nt: TGCGCCAGCAGCTGGGCGACTAGCGGGGGTGATACGCAGTATTTT
cdr3_aa: CASSWATSGGDTQYF

d_call: .
j_call: TRBJ2-7
clone_size: .
v_call: TRBV20-1
cdr3_nt: TGCAGTGCTAGAGGGGGGTCCGAGCAGTACTTC
cdr3_aa: CSARGGSEQYF

d_call: .
j_call: TRBJ1-4
clone_size: .
v_call: TRBV5-1
cdr3_nt: TGCGCCAGCAGCTTGTCCGGGACAAGAACTCATGAAAAACTGTTTTTT
cdr3_aa: CASSLSGTRTHEKLFF

d_call: .
j_call: TRBJ2-1
clone_size: .
v_call: TRBV6-2/TRBV6-3
cdr3_nt: TGTGCCAGCAGTTACCCGAGAAAGGCTGAGCAGTTCTTC
cdr3_aa: CASSYPRKAEQFF

d_call: .
j_call: TRBJ1-1
clone_size: .
v_call: TRBV7-9
cdr3_nt: TGTGCCAGCAGCTTCGGTGAAGCTTTCTTT
cdr3_aa: CASSFGEAFF

d_call: .
j_call: TRBJ2-1
clone_size: few
v_call: TRBV19
cdr3_nt: TGTGCCAGTAGCGAGCGACAGGTATACAATGAGCAGTTCTTC
cdr3_aa: CASSERQVYNEQFF

d_call: TRBD2
j_call: TRBJ2-5
clone_size: .
v_call: TRBV9
cdr3_nt: TGTGCCAGCAGCCCGAGGAGGACTAGGGATGGGGAGACCCAGTACTTC
cdr3_aa: CASSPRRTRDGETQYF

d_call: .
j_call: TRBJ2-7
clone_size: .
v_call: TRBV11-2
cdr3_nt: TGTGCCAGCAGCTTCGGCCGGGACGGGATGACCTACGAGCAGTACTTC
cdr3_aa: CASSFGRDGMTYEQYF

d_call: .
j_call: TRBJ1-1
clone_size: .
v_call: TRBV7-9
cdr3_nt: TGTGCCAGCAGTAGGGCAGTCACTGAAGCTTTCTTT
cdr3_aa: CASSRAVTEAFF

d_call: TRBD2
j_call: TRBJ2-1
clone_size: .
v_call: TRBV7-2
cdr3_nt: TGTGCCAGCAGCTTAGTTTATTGGGCTAGCGGGGGCCGCTACAATGAGCAGTTCTTC
cdr3_aa: CASSLVYWASGGRYNEQFF

d_call: .
j_call: TRBJ2-6
clone_size: few
v_call: TRBV5-1
cdr3_nt: TGCGCCAGCAGCTTCGGGGCGAGCTCTGGGGCCAACGTCCTGACTTTC
cdr3_aa: CASSFGASSGANVLTF

d_call: .
j_call: TRBJ2-7
clone_size: few
v_call: TRBV4-3
cdr3_nt: TGCGCCAGCAGCCAAGAGGCAGGGCCCGCGACTGGCTACGAGCAGTACTTC
cdr3_aa: CASSQEAGPATGYEQYF

d_call: .
j_call: TRBJ2-6
clone_size: .
v_call: TRBV25-1
cdr3_nt: TGTGCCAGCAGTGAGATGAGGCTCCCGTCTGGGGCCAACGTCCTGACTTTC
cdr3_aa: CASSEMRLPSGANVLTF

d_call: TRBD1
j_call: TRBJ1-5
clone_size: .
v_call: TRBV20-1
cdr3_nt: TGCAGTGCGCAGATGTCCAGGGGGGTTCAGCCCCAGCATTTT
cdr3_aa: CSAQMSRGVQPQHF

d_call: .
j_call: TRBJ2-7
clone_size: .
v_call: TRBV20-1
cdr3_nt: TGCAGTGCCCCGCTAAAAGGTGGTGAGTGGGAGCAGTACTTC
cdr3_aa: CSAPLKGGEWEQYF

d_call: .
j_call: TRBJ1-6
clone_size: .
v_call: TRBV12-3/TRBV12-4
cdr3_nt: TGTGCCAGCAGTCTGGGCCCTGGCGCACCCCTCCACTTT
cdr3_aa: CASSLGPGAPLHF

d_call: TRBD1
j_call: TRBJ2-6
clone_size: few
v_call: TRBV28
cdr3_nt: TGTGCCAGCAGCCTTATGACAGGGCGATCTGGGGCCAACGTCCTGACTTTC
cdr3_aa: CASSLMTGRSGANVLTF

d_call: .
j_call: TRBJ2-2
clone_size: .
v_call: TRBV20-1
cdr3_nt: TGCAGTGCTAACCGGGACTCAGGGACCGGGGAGCTGTTTTTT
cdr3_aa: CSANRDSGTGELFF

d_call: .
j_call: TRBJ1-2
clone_size: .
v_call: TRBV6-5
cdr3_nt: TGTGCCAGCAGTCCCGCGTCGGGAATCTTGCTTGGCTACACCTTC
cdr3_aa: CASSPASGILLGYTF

d_call: TRBD1
j_call: TRBJ2-1
clone_size: few
v_call: TRBV5-5
cdr3_nt: TGTGCCAGCAGCTTGATCGCTGGGACAGGGGTGGCCTACAATGAGCAGTTCTTC
cdr3_aa: CASSLIAGTGVAYNEQFF

d_call: .
j_call: TRBJ2-1
clone_size: .
v_call: TRBV4-1
cdr3_nt: TGCGCCAGCAGCCAAGATATCAAAAATGAGCAGTTCTTC
cdr3_aa: CASSQDIKNEQFF

d_call: TRBD1
j_call: TRBJ2-5
clone_size: .
v_call: TRBV19
cdr3_nt: TGTGCCAGTAGTATGGGACAGGGAAAGGAGACCCAGTACTTC
cdr3_aa: CASSMGQGKETQYF

d_call: .
j_call: TRBJ1-1
clone_size: few
v_call: TRBV5-1
cdr3_nt: TGCGCCAGCAGCCCCACTCGGGGGGCGGCGGCTGAAGCTTTCTTT
cdr3_aa: CASSPTRGAAAEAFF

d_call: TRBD1
j_call: TRBJ1-6
clone_size: .
v_call: TRBV12-3/TRBV12-4
cdr3_nt: TGTGCCAGCAGTCTGACAGGGCATAGGACACCCCTCCACTTT
cdr3_aa: CASSLTGHRTPLHF

d_call: .
j_call: TRBJ2-2
clone_size: .
v_call: TRBV14
cdr3_nt: TGTGCCAGCAAGGCGGAAGTTTCCACCGGGGAGCTGTTTTTT
cdr3_aa: CASKAEVSTGELFF

d_call: .
j_call: TRBJ1-5
clone_size: .
v_call: TRBV20-1
cdr3_nt: TGCAGTGCCAAGTCTAGTACCCCGCAGGCCTATCAGCCCCAGCATTTT
cdr3_aa: CSAKSSTPQAYQPQHF

d_call: .
j_call: TRBJ2-5
clone_size: .
v_call: TRBV7-6
cdr3_nt: TGTGCCAGCAGCTTAGGAGGCAGTCGACAAGAGACCCAGTACTTC
cdr3_aa: CASSLGGSRQETQYF

d_call: .
j_call: TRBJ2-4
clone_size: .
v_call: TRBV2
cdr3_nt: TGTGCCAGCAGTGTTGCTCCCTCTGAAAACATTCAGTACTTC
cdr3_aa: CASSVAPSENIQYF